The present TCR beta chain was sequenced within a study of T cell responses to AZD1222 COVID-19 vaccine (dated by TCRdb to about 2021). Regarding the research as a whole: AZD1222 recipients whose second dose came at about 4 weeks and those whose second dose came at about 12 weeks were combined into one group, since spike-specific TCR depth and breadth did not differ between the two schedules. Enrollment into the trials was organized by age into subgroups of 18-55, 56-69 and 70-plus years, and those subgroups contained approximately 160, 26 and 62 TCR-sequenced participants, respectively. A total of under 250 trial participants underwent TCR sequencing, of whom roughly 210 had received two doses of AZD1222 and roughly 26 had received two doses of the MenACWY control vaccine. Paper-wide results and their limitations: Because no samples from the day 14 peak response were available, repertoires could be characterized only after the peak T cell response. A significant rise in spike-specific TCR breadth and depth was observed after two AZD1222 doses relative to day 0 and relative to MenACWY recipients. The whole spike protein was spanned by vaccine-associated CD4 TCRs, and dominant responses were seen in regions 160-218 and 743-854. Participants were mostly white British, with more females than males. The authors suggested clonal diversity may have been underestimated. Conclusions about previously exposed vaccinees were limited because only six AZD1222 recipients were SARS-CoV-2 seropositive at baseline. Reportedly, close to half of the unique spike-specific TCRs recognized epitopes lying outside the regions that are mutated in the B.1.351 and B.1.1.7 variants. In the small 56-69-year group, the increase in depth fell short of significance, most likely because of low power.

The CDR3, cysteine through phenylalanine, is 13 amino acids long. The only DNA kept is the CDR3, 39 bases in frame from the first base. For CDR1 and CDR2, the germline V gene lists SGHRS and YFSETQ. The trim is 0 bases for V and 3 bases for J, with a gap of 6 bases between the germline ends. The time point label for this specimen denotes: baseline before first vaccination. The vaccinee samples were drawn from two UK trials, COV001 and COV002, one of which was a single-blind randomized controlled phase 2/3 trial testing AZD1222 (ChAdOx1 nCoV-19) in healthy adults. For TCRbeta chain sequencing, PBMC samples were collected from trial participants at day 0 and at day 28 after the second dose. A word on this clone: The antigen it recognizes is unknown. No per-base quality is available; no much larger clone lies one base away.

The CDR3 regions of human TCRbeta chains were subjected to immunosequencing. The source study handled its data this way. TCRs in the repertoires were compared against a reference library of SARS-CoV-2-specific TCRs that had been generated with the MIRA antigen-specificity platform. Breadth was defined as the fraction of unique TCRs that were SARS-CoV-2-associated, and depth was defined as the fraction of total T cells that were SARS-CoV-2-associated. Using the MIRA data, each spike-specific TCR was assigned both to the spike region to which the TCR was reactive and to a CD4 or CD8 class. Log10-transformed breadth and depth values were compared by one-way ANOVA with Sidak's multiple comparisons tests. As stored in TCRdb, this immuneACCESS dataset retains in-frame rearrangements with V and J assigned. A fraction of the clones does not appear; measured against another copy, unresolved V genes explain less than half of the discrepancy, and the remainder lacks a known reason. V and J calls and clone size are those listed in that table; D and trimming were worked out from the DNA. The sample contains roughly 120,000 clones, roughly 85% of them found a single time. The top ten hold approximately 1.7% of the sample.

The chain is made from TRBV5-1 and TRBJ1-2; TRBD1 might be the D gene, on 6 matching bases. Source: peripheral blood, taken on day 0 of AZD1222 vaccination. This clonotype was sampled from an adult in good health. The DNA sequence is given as TGCGCCAGCAGCTTGGGACAGGACTATGGCTACACCTTC. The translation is CASSLGQDYGYTF. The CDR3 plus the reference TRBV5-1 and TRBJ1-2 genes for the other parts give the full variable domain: KAGVTQTPRYLIKTRGQQVTLSCSPISGHRSVSWYQQTPGQGLQFLFEYFSETQRNKGNFPGRFSGRQFSNSRSEMNVSTLELGDSALYLCASSLGQDYGYTFGSGTRLTVV.